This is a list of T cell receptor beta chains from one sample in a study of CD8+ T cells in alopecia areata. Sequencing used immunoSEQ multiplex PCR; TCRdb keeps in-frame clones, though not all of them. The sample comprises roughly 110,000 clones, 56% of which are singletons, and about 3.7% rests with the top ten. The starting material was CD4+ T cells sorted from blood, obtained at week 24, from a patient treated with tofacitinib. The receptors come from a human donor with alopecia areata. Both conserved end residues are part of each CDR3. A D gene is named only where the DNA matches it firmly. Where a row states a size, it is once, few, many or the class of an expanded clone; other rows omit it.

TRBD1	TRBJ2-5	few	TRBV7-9	CASSFWTGSGETQYF	TGTGCCAGCAGCTTTTGGACAGGGAGTGGGGAGACCCAGTACTTC
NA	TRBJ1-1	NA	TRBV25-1	CASSLPGTPAFF	TGTGCCAGCAGTCTCCCCGGGACACCAGCTTTCTTT
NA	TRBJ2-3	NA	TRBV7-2	CASSRVSDTQYF	TGTGCCAGCAGCCGAGTATCAGATACGCAGTATTTT
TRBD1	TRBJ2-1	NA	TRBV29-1	CSVEDRGRGQDEQFF	TGCAGCGTTGAAGATCGGGGCAGGGGGCAGGATGAGCAGTTCTTC
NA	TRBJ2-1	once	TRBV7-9	CASSLLSGLGQFF	TGTGCCAGCAGCTTACTGTCCGGACTGGGACAGTTCTTC
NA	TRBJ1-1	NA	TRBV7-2	CASSLDTGRPEAFF	TGTGCCAGCAGCTTAGATACAGGGCGGCCTGAAGCTTTCTTT
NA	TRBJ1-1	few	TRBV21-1	CASSKLLGTGTNTEAFF	TGTGCCAGCAGCAAACTGTTAGGGACAGGGACGAACACTGAAGCTTTCTTT
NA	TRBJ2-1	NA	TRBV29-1	CSVDGTYNEQFF	TGCAGCGTTGACGGGACCTACAATGAGCAGTTCTTC
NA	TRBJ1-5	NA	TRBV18	CASSPESNQPQHF	TGTGCCAGCTCACCAGAAAGCAATCAGCCCCAGCATTTT
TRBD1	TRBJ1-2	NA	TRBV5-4	CASSLAGGGYGYTF	TGTGCCAGCAGCTTGGCAGGGGGTGGCTATGGCTACACCTTC
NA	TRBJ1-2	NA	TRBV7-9	CASSVGGYTF	TGTGCCAGCAGCGTTGGAGGCTACACCTTC
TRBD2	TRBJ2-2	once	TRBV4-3	CASSHPSGGVTGELFF	TGCGCCAGCAGCCACCCTAGCGGGGGTGTTACCGGGGAGCTGTTTTTT
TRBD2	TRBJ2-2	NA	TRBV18	CASSPTEERGTGELFF	TGTGCCAGCTCACCAACGGAGGAGCGGGGCACCGGGGAGCTGTTTTTT
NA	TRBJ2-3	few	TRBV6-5	CASSYSGGRVDTQYF	TGTGCCAGCAGTTACTCTGGGGGCCGAGTAGATACGCAGTATTTT
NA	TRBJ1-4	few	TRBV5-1	CASSLGQTTNEKLFF	TGCGCCAGCAGCTTGGGACAGACAACTAATGAAAAACTGTTTTTT
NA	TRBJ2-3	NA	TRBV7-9	CASSRLTGITDTQYF	TGTGCCAGCAGCCGTCTGACAGGCATCACAGATACGCAGTATTTT
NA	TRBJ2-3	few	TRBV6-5	CASSKSTDTQYF	TGTGCCAGCAGTAAAAGCACAGATACGCAGTATTTT
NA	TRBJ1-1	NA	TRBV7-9	CASSSRRGRGGMSGKAFF	TGTGCCAGCAGCTCGCGTCGAGGGCGAGGGGGGATGAGTGGAAAGGCTTTCTTT
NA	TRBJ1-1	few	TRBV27	CASSFGGGGTEAFF	TGTGCCAGCAGCTTCGGGGGGGGTGGAACTGAAGCTTTCTTT
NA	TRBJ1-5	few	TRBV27	CASSLSYNQPQHF	TGTGCCAGCAGTTTATCCTACAATCAGCCCCAGCATTTT
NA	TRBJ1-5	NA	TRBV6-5	CASSYSGRNQPQHF	TGTGCCAGCAGTTACTCAGGCCGAAATCAGCCCCAGCATTTT
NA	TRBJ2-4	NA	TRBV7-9	CASSPPGPGRNIQYF	TGTGCCAGCAGCCCCCCCGGGCCAGGGAGGAACATTCAGTACTTC
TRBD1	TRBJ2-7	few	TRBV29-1	CSARDSPVSEQYF	TGCAGCGCTCGGGACAGTCCCGTCTCCGAGCAGTACTTC
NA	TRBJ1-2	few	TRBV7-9	CASSLNLRGYTF	TGTGCCAGCAGCCTCAATCTGAGGGGCTACACCTTC
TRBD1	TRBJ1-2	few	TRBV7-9	CASSLAGTDYGYTF	TGTGCCAGCAGCTTAGCTGGGACAGACTATGGCTACACCTTC
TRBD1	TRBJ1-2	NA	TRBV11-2	CASSQVAGGDYGYTF	TGTGCCAGCAGCCAAGTGGCAGGGGGCGACTATGGCTACACCTTC
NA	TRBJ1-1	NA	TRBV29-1	CSVVSYMNTEAFF	TGCAGCGTTGTTTCATACATGAACACTGAAGCTTTCTTT
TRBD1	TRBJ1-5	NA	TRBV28	CASSPLTGGGNQPQHF	TGTGCCAGCAGTCCCTTGACAGGGGGCGGCAATCAGCCCCAGCATTTT